These 14 T cell receptor beta chains were all obtained from the same sample, sequenced in a study of regulatory T cells in long-lasting Graves disease. The time point here: persistent/refractory GD, antithyroid drugs over 5 years with positive TRAb. PBMC RNA was the source of the TCR library. Investigators prepared the TCR beta libraries by applying iRepertoire HTBI primers and Arm-PCR of CDR3 regions. MiXCR, run by TCRdb on the multiplex PCR reads, gives a single entry per CDR3 protein. The sample records 500,000 to 800,000 distinct CDR3 sequences, around 30% being singletons. The source material was peripheral blood mononuclear cells (PBMCs), sampled when the disease was refractory, from a patient treated with antithyroid drugs. The receptors derive from a female donor with Graves disease.

In this sample, this clonotype turned up many times. This sequence joins TRBV28 and TRBJ1-2; TRBD1 aligns across 11 bases. The germline V gene has CDR1 MDHEN and CDR2 SYDVKM. CDR3 length: 16 amino acids. With V trimmed by 1 base and J by 6 bases, 7 bases remained unmatched. The CDR3 DNA is TGTGCCAGCAGTTTATCTCTGGGACAGGGGGTACATGGCTACACCTTC. Its translation is CASSLSLGQGVHGYTF.

Of note for this clonotype: The missing conserved phenylalanine or tryptophan at the end of this CDR3 makes a read error likely. The chain is built from TRBV2 and TRBJ1-2, with D unresolved. The CDR3 is 12 residues long. Deletions cut 4 bases from V and 4 bases from J, with 7 bases between. From germline, CDR1 is SNHLY and CDR2 FYNNEI. In DNA, the CDR3 is TGTGCCAGCAGTGCCGGACCCTATGGCTACACCTCC. Its protein product is CASSAGPYGYTS.

This clonotype was seen repeatedly, ten times or more. The chain employs TRBV11-2 and TRBJ1-1, with unresolved D. The germline CDR1 and CDR2 sequences are SGHAT and FQNNGV. The CDR3 is made up of 16 amino acids. V was trimmed by 1 base and J by 2 bases, leaving 14 bases between them. The DNA of the CDR3 is TGTGCCAGCAGCTTAGTATTGGGCCACCCCAACACTGAAGCTTTCTTT. This encodes CASSLVLGHPNTEAFF.

The chain combines TRBV15 with TRBJ1-5, with D unclear. The V and J ends lost 4 bases and 3 bases respectively, with 7 bases between them. This CDR3 has 13 residues. Germline loops: CDR1 LNHNV, CDR2 YYDKDF (reference sequence). The DNA of the CDR3 is TGTGCCACCAGCAAGGAAATCAATCAGCCCCAGCATTTT. As protein: CATSKEINQPQHF.

This clonotype appeared a few times. The chain has TRBV6-1 and TRBJ2-5; TRBD2 might be the D (5 bases). Germline V gene data show CDR1 as MNHNS and CDR2 as SASEGT. The length of the CDR3 is 15 residues. V was shortened by 3 bases and J by 4 bases, with 15 bases between the two germline ends. CDR3 nucleotide sequence: TGTGCCAGCAGTGATTTTGCGGTGGGGAGAGAGACCCAGTACTTC. Protein product: CASSDFAVGRETQYF.

V usage is TRBV6-2 or TRBV6-3 and J usage is TRBJ2-3; 7 nucleotides align to TRBD2. The CDR3 contains 13 residues. With 4 bases clipped from V and 7 bases from J, the junction kept 5 bases outside the gene matches. Per germline, CDR1 MNHEY and CDR2 SVGEGT. The CDR3 region is CASSLAGGNTQYF. The DNA of the CDR3 is TGTGCCAGCAGTTTAGCGGGCGGGAATACGCAGTATTTT.

There are a few counts of this clonotype. The CDR3, as DNA: TGTGCCAGCAAGCAGACAGGGGCGGCCCTTAATGAAAAACTGTTTTTT. Its protein product is CASKQTGAALNEKLFF. The V gene is TRBV2, the J gene TRBJ1-4; 8 bases agree with TRBD1. Trimming removed 7 bases from V and 4 bases from J; junction bases left unmatched: 11. The CDR3 is made up of 16 amino acids. Germline CDR1 is SNHLY and CDR2 is FYNNEI.

In its sample, this clonotype was seen once. The V gene is TRBV19, the J gene TRBJ1-1, with D unclear. Looked up from germline, CDR1 is LNHDA and CDR2 is SQIVND (reference sequence). This CDR3 has 15 amino acids. The V gene lost 0 bases and the J gene lost 0 bases, with 8 bases spanning the gap. DNA of the CDR3: TGTGCCAGTAGTATAGATGGAGCCTTGAACACTGAAGCTTTCTTT. Translation: CASSIDGALNTEAFF.

The gene calls are TRBV20-1 and TRBJ1-1; 7 nucleotides agree with TRBD1. In germline, CDR1 is DFQATT, CDR2 SNEGSKA (reference sequence). CDR3 length equals 14 residues. V lost 6 bases, J lost 6 bases, and 13 bases stayed unmatched. The CDR3 here is CSAPTEGARAEAFF. The CDR3, as DNA: TGCAGTGCGCCCACCGAGGGGGCGAGAGCTGAAGCTTTCTTT.

The sample holds many counts of this clonotype. The junction shows a germline mismatch at one end, possibly a read error. The chain recombines TRBV12-3 or TRBV12-4 with TRBJ1-1, with D uncertain. The CDR3 totals 14 residues. CDR3 nucleotides: TGTGCCAGCAGCTTAGGACGTAGGAACACTGAAGCTTTCTTT. It specifies CASSLGRRNTEAFF.

The chain couples TRBV29-1 to TRBJ1-4; 10 bases are a match to TRBD1. The germline V gene has CDR1 SQVTM and CDR2 ANQGSEA. CDR3 size: 13 residues. V dropped 7 bases and J dropped 4; count of bases not matched to a gene: 3. CDR3 region: CSGRDRGNEKLFF. DNA of the CDR3: TGCAGCGGCAGGGACAGGGGTAATGAAAAACTGTTTTTT.

This clonotype was recorded a few times. This sequence joins TRBV30 and TRBJ1-1; D gene ambiguous. The V gene's germline CDR1 is GTSNPN and CDR2 SVGIG (reference sequence). The V end lost 0 bases, the J end lost 3 bases, and 8 bases lay between the germline ends. CDR3 length: 13 amino acids. CDR3 protein: CAWSVREDTEAFF. For the CDR3, the DNA is TGTGCCTGGAGTGTACGGGAGGACACTGAAGCTTTCTTT.

This clonotype has only a few counts. The chain recombines TRBV20-1 with TRBJ2-5; 10 bases match TRBD1. This CDR3 is 17 amino acids long. Germline V CDR1 and CDR2: DFQATT, SNEGSKA (reference sequence). V shed 6 bases, J shed 4 bases, and the junction held 17 bases outside the gene matches. CDR3 DNA sequence: TGCAGTGCACCCGGCGACAGGGGGCTCTCGAGGGCAGAGACCCAGTACTTC. The encoded protein is CSAPGDRGLSRAETQYF.

This clonotype was counted only a few times. The chain uses TRBV6-1 and TRBJ1-1; D is uncertain. The CDR3 totals 13 residues. V was shortened by 5 bases and J by 2 bases, with 9 bases between the two germline ends. Per the germline V gene, CDR1 is MNHNS and CDR2 is SASEGT. CDR3 in DNA: TGTGCCAGCAGTAAGAGGGTAAACACTGAAGCTTTCTTT. It is translated as CASSKRVNTEAFF.